One and the same sample provided the 3 T cell receptor beta chains below, sequenced in a study of blood T cell repertoires in COVID-19. Some clones are missing from TCRdb's copy, which holds only in-frame ones; the method was immunoSEQ multiplex PCR. The data contain roughly 88,000 clones, 55% to 80% of them singletons. Sequencing input: peripheral blood. The receptors were gathered from a woman in her fifties or sixties in a cohort sampled during active or convalescent COVID-19.

The CDR3 nucleotides are TGTGCCAGCAGCCACAGGACAGGGGGCACTGAAGCTTTCTTT. The encoded protein is CASSHRTGGTEAFF. This chain joins TRBV3-1 (or the pseudogene TRBV3-2) and TRBJ1-1; 10 bases map to TRBD1. The germline CDR1 and CDR2 sequences are LGHDT and YNNKEL (reference sequence). After removal of 3 bases from V and 4 bases from J, the junction contained 2 bases not matched to a gene. This CDR3 is 14 amino acids long.

This chain joins TRBV3-1 (or the pseudogene TRBV3-2) and TRBJ1-6; 9 nucleotides match TRBD1. From germline, CDR1 is LGHDT and CDR2 YNNKEL (reference sequence). V lost 4 bases to trimming and J lost 5 bases; unmatched junction nucleotides: 3. This CDR3 region has 15 residues. CDR3 residues: CASSRRDRDNSPLHF. The CDR3 DNA reads TGTGCCAGCAGCCGGCGGGACAGGGATAATTCACCCCTCCACTTT.

In DNA, the CDR3 is TGTGCCAGCAGCTTAGGGCTAGCGGGATGGTACAATGAGCAGTTCTTC. It specifies CASSLGLAGWYNEQFF. The chain is built from TRBV7-8 and TRBJ2-1; the match to TRBD2 covers 9 bases. The CDR3 is 16 residues long. Germline-derived CDR1 and CDR2 are SGHVS and FQNEAQ. The trim removed 1 base at V and 4 bases at J, leaving 5 bases unmatched.